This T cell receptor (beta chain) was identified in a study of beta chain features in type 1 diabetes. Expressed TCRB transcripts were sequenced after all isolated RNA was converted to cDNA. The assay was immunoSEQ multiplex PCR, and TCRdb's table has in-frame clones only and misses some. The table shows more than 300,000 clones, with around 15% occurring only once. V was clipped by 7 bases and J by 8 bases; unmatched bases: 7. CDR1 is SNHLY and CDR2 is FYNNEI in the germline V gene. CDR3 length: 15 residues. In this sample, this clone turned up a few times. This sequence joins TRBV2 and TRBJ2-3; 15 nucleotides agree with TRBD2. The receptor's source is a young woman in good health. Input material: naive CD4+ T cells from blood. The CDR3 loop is CASKGLAGGSSTQYF. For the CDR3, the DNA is TGTGCCAGCAAGGGACTAGCGGGAGGCTCAAGTACGCAGTATTTT.